This TCR beta chain was documented in a study of prognosis after radiotherapy for stage I lung cancer. This clonotype was counted many times. V was shortened by 8 bases and J by 4 bases, with 16 bases between the two germline ends. This CDR3 has 14 amino acids. The germline V gene encodes CDR1 MDHEN and CDR2 SYDVKM. TCR beta CDR3 was amplified from genomic DNA by two-round multiplex PCR. The first round of PCR was done with primers that matched each TRBV and TRBJ gene. Each CDR3 protein gets one entry after TCRdb re-called the multiplex PCR reads with MiXCR. The data hold 50,000 or so distinct CDR3 sequences, with around a third observed a single time.

This TCR was recovered from a donor aged 50 or older with non-small cell lung cancer. Material: PBMCs, obtained before or after stereotactic body radiation therapy (not recorded which). The rearrangement joins TRBV28 to TRBJ2-3; TRBD1 is a possible D gene (6 bases). The CDR3 loop reads CASDDTGFSDTQYF. The CDR3 region has the DNA TGTGCCAGCGACGATACAGGGTTCTCAGATACGCAGTATTTT.